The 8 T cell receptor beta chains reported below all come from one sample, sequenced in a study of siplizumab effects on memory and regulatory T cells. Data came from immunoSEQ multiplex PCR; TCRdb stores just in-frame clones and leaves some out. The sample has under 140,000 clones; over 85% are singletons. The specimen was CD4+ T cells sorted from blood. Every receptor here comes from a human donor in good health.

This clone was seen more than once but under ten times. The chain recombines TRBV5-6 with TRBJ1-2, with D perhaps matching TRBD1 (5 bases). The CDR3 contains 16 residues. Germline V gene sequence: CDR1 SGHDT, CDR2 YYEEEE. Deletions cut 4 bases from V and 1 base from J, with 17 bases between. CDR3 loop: CASSPGTGRDNYGYTF. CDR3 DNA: TGTGCCAGCAGCCCCGGAACCGGCAGGGATAACTATGGCTACACCTTC.

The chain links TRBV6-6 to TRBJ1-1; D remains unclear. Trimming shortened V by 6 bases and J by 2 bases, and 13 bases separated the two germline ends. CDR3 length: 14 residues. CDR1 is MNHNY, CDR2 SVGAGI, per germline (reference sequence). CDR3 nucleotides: TGTGCCAGCAGCCCCGTGGGAGGTAACACTGAAGCTTTCTTT. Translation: CASSPVGGNTEAFF.

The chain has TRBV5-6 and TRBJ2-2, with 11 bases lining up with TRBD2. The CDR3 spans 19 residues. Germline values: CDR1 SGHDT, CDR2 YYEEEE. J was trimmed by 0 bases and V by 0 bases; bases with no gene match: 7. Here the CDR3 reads CASSLEVAGGPANTGELFF. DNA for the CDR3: TGTGCCAGCAGCTTGGAGGTAGCGGGGGGGCCCGCGAACACCGGGGAGCTGTTTTTT.

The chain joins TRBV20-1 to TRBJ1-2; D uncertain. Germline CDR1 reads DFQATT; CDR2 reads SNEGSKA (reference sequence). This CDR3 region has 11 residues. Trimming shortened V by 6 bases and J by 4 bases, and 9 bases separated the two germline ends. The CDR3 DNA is TGCAGTGCAGGGCTGGCCTATGGCTACACCTTC. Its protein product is CSAGLAYGYTF.

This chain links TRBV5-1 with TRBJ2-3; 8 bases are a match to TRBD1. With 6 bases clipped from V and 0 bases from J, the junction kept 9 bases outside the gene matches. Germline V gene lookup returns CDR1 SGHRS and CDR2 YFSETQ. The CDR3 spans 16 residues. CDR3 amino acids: CASTETGATSTDTQYF. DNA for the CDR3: TGCGCCAGCACCGAGACAGGGGCGACTAGCACAGATACGCAGTATTTT.

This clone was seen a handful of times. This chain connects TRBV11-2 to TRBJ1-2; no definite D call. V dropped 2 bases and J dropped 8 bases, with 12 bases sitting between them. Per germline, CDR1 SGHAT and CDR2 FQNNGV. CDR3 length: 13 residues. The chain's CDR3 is CASSLSQVRGYTF. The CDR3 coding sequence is TGTGCCAGCAGCTTATCCCAGGTCCGCGGCTACACCTTC.

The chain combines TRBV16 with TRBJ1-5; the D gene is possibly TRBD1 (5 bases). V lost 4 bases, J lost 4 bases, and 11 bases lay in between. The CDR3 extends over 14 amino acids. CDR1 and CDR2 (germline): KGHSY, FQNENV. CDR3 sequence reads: CASSPGTGNQPQHF. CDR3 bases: TGTGCCAGCAGCCCAGGGACCGGGAATCAGCCCCAGCATTTT. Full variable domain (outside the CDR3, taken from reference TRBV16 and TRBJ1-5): GEEVAQTPKHLVRGEGQKAKLYCAPIKGHSYVFWYQQVLKNEFKFLISFQNENVFDETGMPKERFSAKCLPNSPCSLEIQATKLEDSAVYFCASSPGTGNQPQHFGDGTRLSIL.

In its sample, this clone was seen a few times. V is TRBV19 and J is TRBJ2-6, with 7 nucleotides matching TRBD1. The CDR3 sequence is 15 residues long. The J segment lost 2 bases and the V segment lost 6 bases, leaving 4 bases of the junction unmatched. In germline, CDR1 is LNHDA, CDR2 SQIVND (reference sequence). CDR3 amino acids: CASRPGQPGANVLTF. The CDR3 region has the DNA TGTGCCAGTAGGCCGGGACAGCCTGGGGCCAACGTCCTGACTTTC.